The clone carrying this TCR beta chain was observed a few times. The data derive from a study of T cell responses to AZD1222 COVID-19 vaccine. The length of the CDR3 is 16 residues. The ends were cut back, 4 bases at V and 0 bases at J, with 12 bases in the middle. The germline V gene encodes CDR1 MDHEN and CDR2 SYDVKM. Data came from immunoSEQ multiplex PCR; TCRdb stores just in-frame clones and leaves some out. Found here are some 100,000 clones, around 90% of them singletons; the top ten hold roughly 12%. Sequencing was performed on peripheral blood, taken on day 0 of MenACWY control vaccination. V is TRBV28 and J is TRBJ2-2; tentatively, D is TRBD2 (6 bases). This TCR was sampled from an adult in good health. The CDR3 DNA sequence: TGTGCCAGCAGTTGGGGACTCTCTACGAACACCGGGGAGCTGTTTTTT. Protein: CASSWGLSTNTGELFF.